This record concerns one TCR beta chain sequence. The clone's antigen remains unknown. Base qualities are missing; no much larger clone stands one base away. The V end gives up 5 bases and the J end 4 bases, leaving 8 bases in the junction not matched to a gene. The CDR3 sequence holds 15 residues, the cysteine and phenylalanine included. The only DNA kept is the CDR3, 45 bases in frame from the first base. In the germline V gene, CDR1 corresponds to MNHEY and CDR2 to SVGAGI. The data were taken from a study of control samples from healthy donors and cancer patients (dated by TCRdb to the early 2020s). The library was produced with the immunoSEQ multiplex PCR assay. Here the immuneACCESS table is served through TCRdb, limited to in-frame sequences with V and J called. Missing clones are a known gap in these copies; in checked studies unresolved V genes cover under half, and the rest lacks a known reason. The sample table shows about 120,000 clones, and roughly 87% are seen once. The ten largest make up around 1.8% of the sample.

Material for sequencing was blood. The rearrangement joined TRBV6-5 to TRBJ1-1, with 9 central nucleotides matching TRBD1. The clonotype originates from a young man in good health. This receptor has the CDR3 CASSLGTGFITEAFF. The nucleotides are TGTGCCAGCAGTCTGGGGACAGGGTTTATCACTGAAGCTTTCTTT.